The rows below give T cell receptor beta chains drawn from one sample of a study of blood T cell repertoires in COVID-19. Here immunoSEQ multiplex PCR was the method, and the copy in TCRdb shows in-frame clones only, minus some. The table shows some 380,000 clones, with roughly 90% occurring only once. The sequencing input was PBMCs or T cells enriched from blood (not recorded which). These receptors were taken from a woman in her thirties or forties with acute COVID-19. CDR3s include the opening cysteine and the closing phenylalanine or tryptophan. A D gene is named only where the DNA matches it firmly. Some rows mark clone size as missing; the rest say once, few, many or name a class of expanded clone.

size: NA
D: NA
V: TRBV5-1
J: TRBJ2-5
DNA: TGCGCCAGCAGCTTGGGTAGAGGCCAAGAGACCCAGTACTTC
CDR3: CASSLGRGQETQYF

size: NA
D: NA
V: TRBV6-5
J: TRBJ1-2
DNA: TGTGCCAGCACCGGACAATTAAACTATGGCTACACCTTC
CDR3: CASTGQLNYGYTF

size: NA
D: NA
V: TRBV10-1
J: TRBJ2-5
DNA: TGCGCCAGCAGTGACTACGGGGGTGAGACCCAGTACTTC
CDR3: CASSDYGGETQYF

size: NA
D: NA
V: TRBV5-1
J: TRBJ2-1
DNA: TGCGCCAGCAGCTCCATGTTCGGACTAAACTACAATGAGCAGTTCTTC
CDR3: CASSSMFGLNYNEQFF

size: NA
D: NA
V: TRBV7-6
J: TRBJ2-3
DNA: TGTGCCAGCAGCTCGTGGGCCAACACAGATACGCAGTATTTT
CDR3: CASSSWANTDTQYF

size: NA
D: NA
V: TRBV2
J: TRBJ1-2
DNA: TGTGCCAGCAGTGAGTATGCAGACTATGGCTACACCTTC
CDR3: CASSEYADYGYTF

size: NA
D: NA
V: TRBV6-5
J: TRBJ1-2
DNA: TGTGCCAGCAGATCTAGGACGGAGGACTATGGCTACACCTTC
CDR3: CASRSRTEDYGYTF

size: NA
D: NA
V: TRBV3-1/TRBV3-2
J: TRBJ2-7
DNA: TGTGCCAGCAGCCAAGAGCTCAGGGGCTCCTACGAGCAGTACTTC
CDR3: CASSQELRGSYEQYF

size: NA
D: NA
V: TRBV21-1
J: TRBJ2-7
DNA: TGTGCCAGCAGCAACTTCGGACAGGGACCTTTTACAACCTACGAGCAGTACTTC
CDR3: CASSNFGQGPFTTYEQYF

size: NA
D: TRBD1
V: TRBV5-5
J: TRBJ1-3
DNA: TGTGCCAGCAGCTCAGACAGGGGAGTCGCTGGAAACACCATATATTTT
CDR3: CASSSDRGVAGNTIYF

size: NA
D: NA
V: TRBV9
J: TRBJ2-3
DNA: TGTGCCAGCAGCGTACTAAGTGTCACAGATACGCAGTATTTT
CDR3: CASSVLSVTDTQYF

size: NA
D: TRBD2
V: TRBV2
J: TRBJ2-7
DNA: TGTGCCAGCAGGATAGCGGGGGACTCCTACGAGCAGTACTTC
CDR3: CASRIAGDSYEQYF

size: once
D: NA
V: TRBV28
J: TRBJ1-5
DNA: TGTGCCAGCAGTCCCACCCAGGGTCAGCCCCAGCATTTT
CDR3: CASSPTQGQPQHF

size: NA
D: TRBD1
V: TRBV12-5
J: TRBJ2-3
DNA: TGTGCTAGTGGTCAGGGACAGGGTGGAACAGATACGCAGTATTTT
CDR3: CASGQGQGGTDTQYF

size: NA
D: NA
V: TRBV24-1
J: TRBJ2-2
DNA: TGTGCCACCAGTGATTTGCTTGGGGAGCTGTTTTTT
CDR3: CATSDLLGELFF

size: NA
D: TRBD1
V: TRBV5-1
J: TRBJ1-2
DNA: TGCGCCAGCAGCACGGGACAGAACTATGGCTACACCTTC
CDR3: CASSTGQNYGYTF

size: NA
D: NA
V: TRBV24-1
J: TRBJ2-7
DNA: TGTGCCACCAGTCGAGGGAACTCCTACGAGCAGTACTTC
CDR3: CATSRGNSYEQYF

size: NA
D: NA
V: TRBV11-2
J: TRBJ2-1
DNA: TGTGCCAGCAGCTTGGCAGACTACAATGAGCAGTTCTTC
CDR3: CASSLADYNEQFF

size: NA
D: NA
V: TRBV6-5
J: TRBJ1-1
DNA: TGTGCCAGCAGCCCGTTCAACACTGAAGCTTTCTTT
CDR3: CASSPFNTEAFF

size: NA
D: TRBD1
V: TRBV7-9
J: TRBJ1-1
DNA: TGTGCCAGCAGCTTAAGAGGGACAGGAAAGAACACTGAAGCTTTCTTT
CDR3: CASSLRGTGKNTEAFF

size: NA
D: TRBD2
V: TRBV10-2
J: TRBJ2-5
DNA: TGCGCCAGCAGTGAGAGGAGTAGCGGGGGGGCCGGGACCCAGTACTTC
CDR3: CASSERSSGGAGTQYF

size: NA
D: NA
V: TRBV7-9
J: TRBJ1-1
DNA: TGTGCCAGCAGCTTAGATCGGAACACTGAAGCTTTCTTT
CDR3: CASSLDRNTEAFF

size: few
D: TRBD1
V: TRBV5-6
J: TRBJ2-7
DNA: TGTGCCAGCAACCAACACCGGGACAGGGAGTACTTC
CDR3: CASNQHRDREYF

size: NA
D: TRBD2
V: TRBV2
J: TRBJ2-2
DNA: TGTGCCAGCAGAAGGACTAGCGGGGGGCTCGGGGAGCTGTTTTTT
CDR3: CASRRTSGGLGELFF

size: NA
D: TRBD2
V: TRBV7-2
J: TRBJ2-3
DNA: TGTGCCAGCAGCAATAGCGGGGGGAGCACAGATACGCAGTATTTT
CDR3: CASSNSGGSTDTQYF

size: NA
D: TRBD1
V: TRBV6-5
J: TRBJ2-7
DNA: TGTGCCAGCAGGACAGGGGTCTACGAGCAGTACTTC
CDR3: CASRTGVYEQYF

size: NA
D: NA
V: TRBV5-1
J: TRBJ1-1
DNA: TGCGCCAGCAGCCACACAGGGACCCCTGAAGCTTTCTTT
CDR3: CASSHTGTPEAFF

size: NA
D: NA
V: TRBV5-1
J: TRBJ2-5
DNA: TGCGCCAGCAGCTTGGTGGGGGGGCCGGAGACCCAGTACTTC
CDR3: CASSLVGGPETQYF

size: NA
D: TRBD2
V: TRBV4-2
J: TRBJ2-7
DNA: TGTGCCAGCAGCCAATCTGGGCGGGGGTTGGCGGGACGCGAGCAGTACTTC
CDR3: CASSQSGRGLAGREQYF

size: NA
D: NA
V: TRBV7-9
J: TRBJ2-2
DNA: TGTGCCAGCAGCTCCGGGGGGGAGCTGTTTTTT
CDR3: CASSSGGELFF

size: NA
D: NA
V: TRBV18
J: TRBJ1-3
DNA: TGTGCCAGCTCACCGGGGGCTAGCTCTGGAAACACCATATATTTT
CDR3: CASSPGASSGNTIYF

size: NA
D: NA
V: TRBV12-3/TRBV12-4
J: TRBJ1-6
DNA: TGTGCCAGCAGTTTAGGACAGAATTCACCCCTCCACTTT
CDR3: CASSLGQNSPLHF

size: NA
D: NA
V: TRBV13
J: TRBJ2-3
DNA: TGTGCCAGCAGCTTTCCTACGGGCACAGATACGCAGTATTTT
CDR3: CASSFPTGTDTQYF

size: NA
D: NA
V: TRBV6-1
J: TRBJ2-1
DNA: TGTGCCAGCAGTGATGTTTATAATGAGCAGTTCTTC
CDR3: CASSDVYNEQFF

size: NA
D: TRBD2
V: TRBV9
J: TRBJ2-3
DNA: TGTGCCAGCAGCCAATTAGCGGGGACCCTATCGGATACGCAGTATTTT
CDR3: CASSQLAGTLSDTQYF

size: NA
D: TRBD1
V: TRBV5-4
J: TRBJ1-6
DNA: TGTGCCAGCACCTATCAGGGGGGCAGAACCCTTCGCTTT
CDR3: CASTYQGGRTLRF

size: NA
D: NA
V: TRBV29-1
J: TRBJ1-3
DNA: TGCAGCGTTGCAGGGACTGGAAACACCATATATTTT
CDR3: CSVAGTGNTIYF

size: few
D: TRBD2
V: TRBV2
J: TRBJ2-2
DNA: TGTGCCAGCAGTGGGGGAGCGGGAGGGTATAACACCGGGGAGCTGTTTTTT
CDR3: CASSGGAGGYNTGELFF

size: NA
D: TRBD1
V: TRBV6-5
J: TRBJ1-4
DNA: TGTGCCAGCAGTACGAGGGGGCCTAATGAAAAACTGTTTTTT
CDR3: CASSTRGPNEKLFF

size: NA
D: NA
V: TRBV19
J: TRBJ2-5
DNA: TGTGCCAGTAGCCAAGGAGGTCAGACACGAGAGACCCAGTACTTC
CDR3: CASSQGGQTRETQYF

size: NA
D: NA
V: TRBV7-9
J: TRBJ2-2
DNA: TGTGCCAGCAGCGAGGGTTCAACTACCGGGGAGCTGTTTTTT
CDR3: CASSEGSTTGELFF

size: NA
D: TRBD2
V: TRBV2
J: TRBJ2-4
DNA: TGTGCCAGCAGTGAACTGGCGGGGGGGCCGGGCAAAAACATTCAGTACTTC
CDR3: CASSELAGGPGKNIQYF

size: NA
D: TRBD2
V: TRBV20-1
J: TRBJ2-1
DNA: TGCAGTGCTAGTGCCGGGACTAGCGACAGAGGGCAGTTCTTC
CDR3: CSASAGTSDRGQFF

size: NA
D: NA
V: TRBV6-5
J: TRBJ1-3
DNA: TGTGCCAGCAGGGACATTAACTCTGGAAACACCATATATTTT
CDR3: CASRDINSGNTIYF

size: NA
D: TRBD1
V: TRBV3-1/TRBV3-2
J: TRBJ1-1
DNA: TGTGCCAGCAGCCGAGGGACAGGGGGGTTATCTGAAGCTTTCTTT
CDR3: CASSRGTGGLSEAFF

size: NA
D: TRBD2
V: TRBV3-1/TRBV3-2
J: TRBJ2-5
DNA: TGTGCCAGCAGCCAAGTAACTAGCGGTGGGCAAGAGACCCAGTACTTC
CDR3: CASSQVTSGGQETQYF

size: NA
D: NA
V: TRBV6-4
J: TRBJ2-3
DNA: TGTGCCAGCAGTCGGGGTGGGCGGGGCACAGATACGCAGTATTTT
CDR3: CASSRGGRGTDTQYF

size: few
D: TRBD1
V: TRBV7-9
J: TRBJ1-1
DNA: TGTGCCAGCAGCCCAGGGGGCGCAGCCACTGAAGCTTTCTTT
CDR3: CASSPGGAATEAFF

size: NA
D: NA
V: TRBV6-5
J: TRBJ2-3
DNA: TGTGCCACCCAACCAGGGGGCACAGATACGCAGTATTTT
CDR3: CATQPGGTDTQYF

size: NA
D: NA
V: TRBV18
J: TRBJ1-3
DNA: TGTGCCAGCTCACCACCGTCAGTTGGAAACACCATATATTTT
CDR3: CASSPPSVGNTIYF

size: once
D: NA
V: TRBV19
J: TRBJ1-1
DNA: TGTGCCAGTAGTACACAGGTGAACACTGAAGCTTTCTTT
CDR3: CASSTQVNTEAFF

size: NA
D: TRBD2
V: TRBV2
J: TRBJ2-5
DNA: TGTGCCAGCCGAACATCCCTGATGGGACTAGATAAAGAGACCCAGTACTTC
CDR3: CASRTSLMGLDKETQYF

size: NA
D: NA
V: TRBV20-1
J: TRBJ2-1
DNA: TGCAGTGCTAGTTTTAGGCAGTCCAAGGGGCACAATGAGCAGTTCTTC
CDR3: CSASFRQSKGHNEQFF

size: few
D: NA
V: TRBV27
J: TRBJ2-5
DNA: TGTGCCAGCAGACCACAGGGCATGAAGACCCAGTACTTC
CDR3: CASRPQGMKTQYF

size: NA
D: NA
V: TRBV5-1
J: TRBJ1-5
DNA: TGCGCCAGCAGCTTAGGGGGATTAGGGCCCCAGCATTTT
CDR3: CASSLGGLGPQHF